Below are 22 T cell receptor beta chains sequenced from a single sample in a study of T cells in Graves' hyperthyroidism and ophthalmopathy. RNA transcripts yielded amplified TCR beta CDR3 regions. A set of HTBI primers served as the primers for a first-round RT-PCR of the TCR CDR3. TCRdb independently ran MiXCR on the multiplex PCR reads; one entry per CDR3 protein. The sample contains about 720,000 distinct CDR3 sequences, around 17% of which appear only once. The sample comprised blood. The origin of the receptors is a man in his late teens or twenties with Graves' hyperthyroidism.

In this sample, this clonotype turned up a few times. The V and J genes are TRBV6-1 and TRBJ1-1; no reliable D call. The CDR3 has 14 amino acids. V lost 10 bases, J lost 1 base, and 16 bases lay in between. The germline gives CDR1 MNHNS, CDR2 SASEGT. The CDR3 DNA follows: TGTGCCACCCAGAAGCCCGCGGAGAACACTGAAGCTTTCTTT. This codes for CATQKPAENTEAFF.

This clonotype has only a few counts. The chain employs TRBV7-8 and TRBJ2-2; possibly TRBD1 or TRBD2 for D (5 bases each). The CDR3 runs 16 residues. The germline V and J ends were trimmed by 1 base and 2 bases, with 11 bases remaining between them. Germline V gene sequence: CDR1 SGHVS, CDR2 FQNEAQ. CDR3 loop: CASSLGGTGNTGELFF. CDR3 nucleotides: TGTGCCAGCAGCTTAGGGGGGACGGGAAACACCGGGGAGCTGTTTTTT.

The genes are TRBV7-8 and TRBJ1-6; D is uncertain. Between the trimmed V and J ends, which lost 5 bases and 4 bases, there was a span of 15 bases. Germline lookup yields CDR1 SGHVS and CDR2 FQNEAQ. The CDR3 is 16 amino acids. The CDR3 bases are TGTGCCAGCAGCGTCGAGATAAGGAGGTATAATTCACCCCTCCACTTT. This codes for CASSVEIRRYNSPLHF.

This clonotype was seen more than once but under ten times. This rearrangement joins TRBV25-1 to TRBJ1-5; unclear D gene. The V gene's germline CDR1 is MGHDK and CDR2 SYGVNS. V shed 8 bases and J shed 2 bases, with 10 bases lying between them. The CDR3 is 13 residues long. The CDR3 sequence is CASPARCNQPQHF. DNA for the CDR3: TGTGCCAGCCCGGCGAGGTGCAATCAGCCCCAGCATTTT.

This clonotype was seen ten or more times. This chain joins TRBV2 and TRBJ2-7; 14 nucleotides agree with TRBD2. After removal of 7 bases from V and 7 bases from J, the junction contained 6 bases not matched to a gene. The germline V gene encodes CDR1 SNHLY and CDR2 FYNNEI. The CDR3 spans 14 residues. The DNA for the CDR3 is TGTGCCAGCACCGGACTAGCGGGAGGTGGGGAGCAGTACTTC. Translated: CASTGLAGGGEQYF.

This clonotype occurred many times. This chain uses TRBV12-3 or TRBV12-4 with TRBJ2-7; unclear D gene. V was trimmed by 1 base and J by 8 bases, leaving 9 bases between them. The CDR3 runs 12 residues. In DNA, the CDR3 is TGTGCCAGCAGTTTAGGCAGCGCCAAGCAGTACTTC. It is translated as CASSLGSAKQYF.

There are many counts of this clonotype. The chain combines TRBV7-6 with TRBJ2-1; no firm D call. CDR1 is SGHVS and CDR2 is FNYEAQ in the germline V gene. This CDR3 is 14 amino acids long. V gave up 1 base and J gave up 8 bases, with 12 bases separating them. The CDR3 reads CASSLEALWDEQFF. The DNA for the CDR3 is TGTGCCAGCAGCTTAGAGGCTCTTTGGGATGAGCAGTTCTTC.

In this sample, this clonotype turned up a few times. The chain links TRBV7-3 to TRBJ2-4, with TRBD1 identical over 7 bases. CDR1 and CDR2 (germline): SGHTA, FQGTGA. Trimming cost V 5 bases and J 1 base; bases outside gene matches: 8. The CDR3 length is 16 residues. CDR3 region: CASSETGSEAKNIQYF. The CDR3 coding sequence is TGTGCCAGCAGCGAGACAGGGAGTGAGGCCAAAAACATTCAGTACTTC. Combining the CDR3 with reference TRBV7-3 and TRBJ2-4 gives the whole variable domain GAGVSQTPSNKVTEKGKYVELRCDPISGHTALYWYRQSLGQGPEFLIYFQGTGAADDSGLPNDRFFAVRPEGSVSTLKIQRTERGDSAVYLCASSETGSEAKNIQYFGAGTRLSVL.

This clonotype was seen many times. This rearrangement joins TRBV18 to TRBJ2-7, with 7 nucleotides matching TRBD2. Trimming at V came to 2 bases and at J to 4 bases, leaving 11 bases not matched to a gene. The germline CDR1 and CDR2 sequences are KGHSH and LQKENI. There are 16 residues in the CDR3. Here the CDR3 reads CASSPAIGGSWYEQYF. The CDR3 nucleotides read TGTGCCAGCTCACCAGCTATCGGCGGGAGTTGGTACGAGCAGTACTTC.

The chain employs TRBV7-9 and TRBJ2-7; TRBD1 matches at 7 bases. Germline-derived CDR1 and CDR2 are SEHNR and FQNEAQ (reference sequence). The CDR3 loop spans 13 amino acids. Losses at the gene ends were 7 bases for V and 5 bases for J; bases not matched to a gene: 8. The CDR3 sequence: CASTHSTGNEQYF. CDR3 coding DNA: TGTGCCAGCACCCATTCGACAGGGAACGAGCAGTACTTC.

V usage is TRBV19 and J usage is TRBJ2-5; TRBD2 agrees at 16 bases. Germline values: CDR1 LNHDA, CDR2 SQIVND (reference sequence). J gave up 5 bases and V 10 bases, and 19 bases lay outside the gene matches. This CDR3 contains 19 residues. In nucleotides, the CDR3 is TGTGCCACCGCCGCGTCGACGGGACTAGCGGGAGGGCCGGGGGAGACCCAGTACTTC. Translating it yields CATAASTGLAGGPGETQYF. The full variable domain, rest sourced from reference TRBV19 and TRBJ2-5, is DGGITQSPKYLFRKEGQNVTLSCEQNLNHDAMYWYRQDPGQGLRLIYYSQIVNDFQKGDIAEGYSVSREKKESFPLTVTSAQKNPTAFYLCATAASTGLAGGPGETQYFGPGTRLLVL.

The J gene is TRBJ2-7, the V gene TRBV29-1; 7 bases align to TRBD2. Trimming cost V 6 bases and J 7 bases; bases outside gene matches: 9. CDR1 is SQVTM and CDR2 is ANQGSEA in the germline V gene. There are 12 residues in the CDR3. CDR3: CSVPSGTGEQYF. The CDR3 DNA reads as TGCAGCGTACCGAGCGGGACGGGGGAGCAGTACTTC.

This clonotype was counted between two and nine times. The J gene is TRBJ1-5, the V gene TRBV5-1; 7 bases align to TRBD1. V was pared by 4 bases and J by 7 bases, with 14 bases of the junction left unmatched. Germline CDR1 and CDR2: SGHRS and YFSETQ. The CDR3 runs to 16 residues. As DNA, the CDR3 is TGCGCCAGCAGCGCCGATCCGACAGGGCGGGGACAGCCCCAGCATTTT. It specifies CASSADPTGRGQPQHF.

The chain carries TRBV11-2 and TRBJ1-4, with 7 bases aligning to TRBD1. The trim removed 5 bases at V and 5 bases at J, leaving 8 bases unmatched. The CDR3 contains 15 residues. Germline V gene lookup returns CDR1 SGHAT and CDR2 FQNNGV. Written as DNA, the CDR3 is TGTGCCAGCAGCCCGAGGGACAGCATAAATGAAAAACTGTTTTTT. Amino acid sequence: CASSPRDSINEKLFF.

A few counts support this clonotype. The rearrangement joins TRBV7-9 to TRBJ2-7; 8 bases are a match to TRBD1. V lost 5 bases to trimming and J lost 2 bases; unmatched junction nucleotides: 5. This CDR3 contains 14 residues. Per the germline V gene, CDR1 is SEHNR and CDR2 is FQNEAQ (reference sequence). CDR3 bases: TGTGCCAGCAGCATAACAGGGGGACCCTACGAGCAGTACTTC. It yields the protein CASSITGGPYEQYF.

There are many counts of this clonotype. The gene calls are TRBV6-5 and TRBJ2-1, with 7 bases lining up with TRBD1. V dropped 8 bases and J dropped 6; count of bases not matched to a gene: 10. This CDR3 contains 14 residues. Germline CDR1 reads MNHEY; CDR2 reads SVGAGI. The CDR3 spells CASAGTAPANEQFF. CDR3 coding DNA: TGTGCCAGCGCCGGGACAGCCCCCGCCAATGAGCAGTTCTTC.

This clonotype was recorded many times. V usage is TRBV11-2 and J usage is TRBJ1-4; D gene ambiguous. The CDR3 runs to 14 residues. Germline values: CDR1 SGHAT, CDR2 FQNNGV. V was trimmed by 5 bases and J by 8 bases, leaving 15 bases between them. CDR3 DNA sequence: TGTGCCAGCAGCCCCGGGAGCCCCAGGGAAAAACTGTTTTTT. Its translation: CASSPGSPREKLFF.

In this sample, this clonotype turned up a few times. This sequence joins TRBV3-1 and TRBJ2-7, with TRBD1 as a possible D gene (6 bases). CDR3 size: 14 residues. Germline V gene lookup returns CDR1 LGHDT and CDR2 YNNKEL (reference sequence). The V end was cut by 5 bases, the J end by 3 bases, with 14 bases between. The CDR3 sequence is CASSSRDNRYEQYF. The CDR3 bases are TGTGCCAGCAGCAGTCGGGACAACCGCTACGAGCAGTACTTC.

The CDR3 bases are TGTGCCAGCAGTCCTCCGGTTGGGGGCAACGATGGGCAGTTCTTC. Its translation: CASSPPVGGNDGQFF. The chain combines TRBV28 with TRBJ2-1; weak D call: TRBD1 (6 bases). V lost 5 bases and J 12 bases, leaving 23 bases between the germline ends. Germline lookup yields CDR1 MDHEN and CDR2 SYDVKM. The CDR3 spans 15 residues.

This clonotype has at least ten counts. The chain links TRBV12-3 or TRBV12-4 to TRBJ1-1; D gene ambiguous. The CDR3 sequence is 14 residues long. Trimming cost V 3 bases and J 5 bases, with 13 bases left between them. CDR3 loop: CASSFRRPGTEAFF. In nucleotides, the CDR3 is TGTGCCAGCAGTTTTAGGCGGCCGGGGACTGAAGCTTTCTTT.

This clonotype has only one observation. This rearrangement joins TRBV19 to TRBJ2-1, with 10 bases matching TRBD2. V was pared by 1 base and J by 3 bases, with 0 bases of the junction left unmatched. This CDR3 is 15 amino acids long. Germline assignment: CDR1 LNHDA and CDR2 SQIVND (reference sequence). CDR3 DNA: TGTGCCAGTAGTATAGGACTAGCGGGCTACAATGAGCAGTTCTTC. Its protein product is CASSIGLAGYNEQFF. Full variable domain (outside the CDR3, taken from reference TRBV19 and TRBJ2-1): DGGITQSPKYLFRKEGQNVTLSCEQNLNHDAMYWYRQDPGQGLRLIYYSQIVNDFQKGDIAEGYSVSREKKESFPLTVTSAQKNPTAFYLCASSIGLAGYNEQFFGPGTRLTVL.

V gene TRBV6-2 or TRBV6-3 combines with J gene TRBJ1-2; possibly TRBD1 for D (5 bases). Germline assignment: CDR1 MNHEY and CDR2 SVGEGT. CDR3 length equals 14 residues. Trimming removed 6 bases from V and 5 bases from J, with 16 bases in between. The CDR3 is CASSTRGRDYGYTF. CDR3 DNA: TGTGCCAGCAGCACAAGGGGCAGAGATTATGGCTACACCTTC.